These 26 T cell receptor beta chains were all obtained from the same sample, sequenced in a study of shared clonotypes between healthy human individuals. The assay was immunoSEQ multiplex PCR, and TCRdb's table has in-frame clones only and misses some. This sample has approximately 100,000 clones, with 67% found just once. Material for sequencing was memory CD8+ T cells sorted from blood. Noted subset: CD45RO+ cells pooled with CCR7-negative TemRA cells. These receptors came from a woman aged 25 to 45 in good health.

The rearrangement joins TRBV6-5 to TRBJ2-2, with D maybe TRBD1 (6 bases). CDR3 length equals 16 residues. Per the germline V gene, CDR1 is MNHEY and CDR2 is SVGAGI. Between the trimmed V and J ends, which lost 4 bases and 1 base, there was a span of 13 bases. CDR3 residues: CASSLVPGQNTGELFF. DNA for the CDR3: TGTGCCAGCAGTTTAGTCCCGGGACAGAACACCGGGGAGCTGTTTTTT.

In its sample, this clone was seen a few times. CDR3 DNA sequence: TGCGCCAGCAGCCAACGGGGCGGGCTAGCGGGAGAGCACACCGGGGAGCTGTTTTTT. It encodes CASSQRGGLAGEHTGELFF. The V gene is TRBV4-1, the J gene TRBJ2-2; 10 bases agree with TRBD2. Germline V gene lookup returns CDR1 MGHRA and CDR2 YSYEKL. V shed 2 bases, J shed 3 bases, and the junction held 12 bases outside the gene matches. The CDR3 has 19 residues.

The gene calls are TRBV14 and TRBJ1-1; tentatively, D is TRBD1 (5 bases). The CDR3 is made up of 15 amino acids. Looked up from germline, CDR1 is SGHDN and CDR2 is FVKESK. V gave up 2 bases and J gave up 6 bases, with 16 bases separating them. DNA for the CDR3: TGTGCCAGCAGCCAACTCCTGGGGGGAGTGGCTGAAGCTTTCTTT. Translated, it gives CASSQLLGGVAEAFF.

This clone was seen only once. The chain joins TRBV19 to TRBJ2-1; 12 bases fit TRBD1. The length of the CDR3 is 15 residues. CDR1 and CDR2 from the germline V gene are LNHDA and SQIVND (reference sequence). V lost 6 bases, J lost 4 bases, and 4 bases stayed unmatched. CDR3 region: CASSRGQGAYNEQFF. In nucleotides, the CDR3 is TGTGCCAGTAGCAGGGGACAGGGGGCGTACAATGAGCAGTTCTTC. The whole variable domain, remainder taken from reference TRBV19 and TRBJ2-1, is DGGITQSPKYLFRKEGQNVTLSCEQNLNHDAMYWYRQDPGQGLRLIYYSQIVNDFQKGDIAEGYSVSREKKESFPLTVTSAQKNPTAFYLCASSRGQGAYNEQFFGPGTRLTVL.

This chain connects TRBV11-2 to TRBJ2-7; D call uncertain. The CDR3 spans 14 residues. Trimming left V 5 bases short and J 1 base short, with 12 bases between. The germline V gene has CDR1 SGHAT and CDR2 FQNNGV. CDR3 amino acids: CASSPRIGSYEQYF. DNA for the CDR3: TGTGCCAGCAGCCCCCGGATAGGTTCCTACGAGCAGTACTTC. Full variable domain (outside the CDR3, taken from reference TRBV11-2 and TRBJ2-7): EAGVAQSPRYKIIEKRQSVAFWCNPISGHATLYWYQQILGQGPKLLIQFQNNGVVDDSQLPKDRFSAERLKGVDSTLKIQPAKLEDSAVYLCASSPRIGSYEQYFGPGTRLTVT.

This clone was picked up one time. J is TRBJ2-1 and V is TRBV19, with 11 bases lining up with TRBD2. Per the germline V gene, CDR1 is LNHDA and CDR2 is SQIVND (reference sequence). Unmatched junction bases numbered 5, after V lost 7 bases and J lost 0 bases. The CDR3 runs to 16 residues. The CDR3 is CASTRLAGSSYNEQFF. CDR3 bases: TGTGCCAGTACTCGACTAGCGGGAAGCTCCTACAATGAGCAGTTCTTC. The full variable domain, its missing parts supplied by reference TRBV19 and TRBJ2-1, is DGGITQSPKYLFRKEGQNVTLSCEQNLNHDAMYWYRQDPGQGLRLIYYSQIVNDFQKGDIAEGYSVSREKKESFPLTVTSAQKNPTAFYLCASTRLAGSSYNEQFFGPGTRLTVL.

This clone occurred a few times. The genes are TRBV6-1 and TRBJ1-5; possibly TRBD1 for D (6 bases). There are 15 residues in the CDR3. Trimming removed 8 bases from V and 6 bases from J, with 20 bases in between. CDR1 and CDR2 (germline): MNHNS, SASEGT. This chain's CDR3 is CASSASGDFIQPQHF. The CDR3 nucleotides read TGTGCCAGCTCAGCGTCAGGGGATTTCATTCAGCCCCAGCATTTT.

Only a few counts were recorded for this clone. The V gene is TRBV6-4, the J gene TRBJ2-3; D is ambiguous. V lost 4 bases to trimming and J lost 4 bases, with 12 bases between them. The CDR3 is 14 residues long. The germline V gene encodes CDR1 MRHNA and CDR2 SNTAGT. The CDR3, as DNA: TGTGCCAGCAGTGTGGACGAGGTGGCAGATACGCAGTATTTT. Translating it yields CASSVDEVADTQYF.

The V gene is TRBV28, the J gene TRBJ2-4, with D possibly matching TRBD1 (6 bases). V dropped 3 bases and J dropped 5 bases, with 23 bases sitting between them. The length of the CDR3 is 18 residues. CDR1 and CDR2 (germline): MDHEN, SYDVKM. The CDR3 here is CASSFPLDRLKHQNIQYF. In DNA, the CDR3 is TGTGCCAGCAGTTTCCCCCTCGACAGGCTGAAACATCAAAACATTCAGTACTTC.

V gene TRBV5-4 combines with J gene TRBJ2-7; no definite D call. With 0 bases removed from V and 1 base from J, the gap between germline ends came to 8 bases. The CDR3 totals 14 residues. From germline, CDR1 is SGHNT and CDR2 YYREEE (reference sequence). CDR3 DNA: TGTGCCAGCAGCTTGGCAGGCCTATCCTACGAGCAGTACTTC. Encoded protein: CASSLAGLSYEQYF.

The V gene is TRBV7-2, the J gene TRBJ2-2; D is unresolved. The CDR3 totals 15 residues. V shed 3 bases and J shed 3 bases, with 11 bases lying between them. Germline V gene sequence: CDR1 SGHTA, CDR2 FQGNSA. The CDR3 region is CASSFGQLDTGELFF. CDR3 nucleotide sequence: TGTGCCAGCAGCTTTGGGCAGCTAGACACCGGGGAGCTGTTTTTT.

Only a few counts were recorded for this clone. The rearrangement links TRBV5-1 to TRBJ2-7; 10 nucleotides line up with TRBD1. CDR1 is SGHRS, CDR2 YFSETQ, per germline. V lost 6 bases and J lost 7; bases outside the gene matches: 10. The CDR3 is 14 amino acids. CDR3 loop: CASTLGTGAGEQYF. The CDR3 DNA sequence: TGCGCCAGCACCCTTGGGACAGGGGCGGGGGAGCAGTACTTC.

The chain couples TRBV10-1 to TRBJ2-3; perhaps TRBD1 as D (6 bases). Trimming left V 6 bases short and J 2 bases short, with 12 bases between. CDR1 and CDR2 from the germline V gene are WNHNN and SYGVQD (reference sequence). The CDR3 extends over 14 amino acids. CDR3 protein: CASSEDSSTDTQYF. The CDR3 DNA sequence: TGCGCCAGCAGCGAGGACAGCTCCACAGATACGCAGTATTTT.

The CDR3 loop reads CASSLTPRSRGRQETQYF. The CDR3 DNA follows: TGTGCCAGCAGCTTAACCCCGCGGAGTAGGGGAAGACAAGAGACCCAGTACTTC. The chain joins TRBV11-2 to TRBJ2-5; D might be TRBD1 (5 bases). Per germline, CDR1 SGHAT and CDR2 FQNNGV. The CDR3 is 18 amino acids. V lost 2 bases to trimming and J lost 2 bases, with 21 bases between them.

The V and J genes are TRBV5-6 and TRBJ2-7; 8 bases fit TRBD2. CDR3 length: 16 residues. Trimming cost V 6 bases and J 3 bases; bases outside gene matches: 14. The germline V gene encodes CDR1 SGHDT and CDR2 YYEEEE. The CDR3 loop reads CASTPPSRTSLYEQYF. As DNA, the CDR3 is TGTGCCAGCACCCCCCCGAGCCGGACTAGCCTCTACGAGCAGTACTTC.

This chain links TRBV15 with TRBJ2-7; D is undetermined. The germline gives CDR1 LNHNV, CDR2 YYDKDF (reference sequence). Trimming cost V 0 bases and J 1 base, with 7 bases left between them. The CDR3 covers 14 residues. The CDR3: CATSRDGASYEQYF. DNA for the CDR3: TGTGCCACCAGCAGAGACGGAGCATCCTACGAGCAGTACTTC.

This clone was seen only a few times. This chain connects TRBV5-5 to TRBJ2-7, with TRBD2 identical over 9 bases. V gave up 2 bases and J gave up 12 bases; unmatched junction bases: 15. The germline gives CDR1 SGHKS, CDR2 YYEKEE (reference sequence). The CDR3 is 15 residues long. The CDR3 DNA reads as TGTGCCAGCAGCTTACAGGGATTAGCGGGAGATAGTAGGTACTTC. Its translation is CASSLQGLAGDSRYF.

Only a few counts were recorded for this clone. The chain is built from TRBV5-1 and TRBJ1-5; no reliable D call. V was cut by 0 bases and J by 2 bases, with 9 bases left in between. CDR3 length: 15 residues. Germline V gene sequence: CDR1 SGHRS, CDR2 YFSETQ. CDR3 nucleotides: TGCGCCAGCAGCTTGGAGGGATACGGCAATCAGCCCCAGCATTTT. It specifies CASSLEGYGNQPQHF.

This clone has just a few counts. This chain connects TRBV2 to TRBJ2-1; 7 bases are a match to TRBD1. The CDR3 loop spans 14 amino acids. Trimming took 3 bases from V and 2 from J; bases not matched to a gene: 1. From germline, CDR1 is SNHLY and CDR2 FYNNEI. The CDR3 DNA sequence: TGTGCCAGCAGTGAGACAGGGACCTACAATGAGCAGTTCTTC. It translates to CASSETGTYNEQFF.

V is TRBV2 and J is TRBJ1-5, with 7 positions matching TRBD1. CDR3 length: 15 residues. CDR1 SNHLY and CDR2 FYNNEI come from the germline V gene. V dropped 2 bases and J dropped 4; count of bases not matched to a gene: 5. The CDR3 DNA follows: TGTGCCAGCAGTGAATGGCAGGGACAGAATCAGCCCCAGCATTTT. Translated: CASSEWQGQNQPQHF. The full variable domain, rest sourced from reference TRBV2 and TRBJ1-5, is EPEVTQTPSHQVTQMGQEVILRCVPISNHLYFYWYRQILGQKVEFLVSFYNNEISEKSEIFDDQFSVERPDGSNFTLKIRSTKLEDSAMYFCASSEWQGQNQPQHFGDGTRLSIL.

The genes are TRBV15 and TRBJ1-1, with D unclear. Trimming took 4 bases from V and 6 from J, leaving 12 bases between them. The CDR3 is 13 residues long. Germline CDR1 LNHNV, CDR2 YYDKDF (reference sequence). The CDR3 coding sequence is TGTGCCACCAGCAAAAAGAGGGTCCCTGAAGCTTTCTTT. Amino acid sequence: CATSKKRVPEAFF. Together with reference TRBV15 and TRBJ1-1, the CDR3 gives the full variable domain: DAMVIQNPRYQVTQFGKPVTLSCSQTLNHNVMYWYQQKSSQAPKLLFHYYDKDFNNEADTPDNFQSRRPNTSFCFLDIRSPGLGDTAMYLCATSKKRVPEAFFGQGTRLTVV.

The chain couples TRBV7-8 to TRBJ2-7; 7 bases are shared with TRBD2. The CDR3 is made up of 16 amino acids. Germline CDR1 SGHVS, CDR2 FQNEAQ. V dropped 3 bases and J dropped 2; count of bases not matched to a gene: 10. The CDR3 DNA follows: TGTGCCAGCAGCTTCCCTCAGCGGGACGCCACCTACGAGCAGTACTTC. Translated: CASSFPQRDATYEQYF.

The chain uses TRBV29-1 and TRBJ2-1; TRBD2 aligns across 9 bases. The CDR3 covers 16 residues. Germline lookup yields CDR1 SQVTM and CDR2 ANQGSEA. V trimming: 3 bases; J trimming: 2 bases; junction bases outside the gene matches: 8. The CDR3 loop is CSVEFSGRGTYNEQFF. The CDR3 coding sequence is TGCAGCGTTGAGTTTAGCGGGAGAGGAACCTACAATGAGCAGTTCTTC.

This clone was recorded a few times. DNA for the CDR3: TGTGCCAGTGGACAGCCCCAGCATTTT. This sequence encodes CASGQPQHF. The chain joins TRBV6-6 to TRBJ1-5; D is uncertain. V dropped 9 bases and J dropped 7 bases, with 4 bases sitting between them. The germline V gene has CDR1 MNHNY and CDR2 SVGAGI (reference sequence). The length of the CDR3 is 9 residues.

This clone was observed a single time. The rearrangement uses TRBV28 and TRBJ1-1, with a possible D match to TRBD1 (6 bases). With 8 bases removed from V and 4 bases from J, the gap between germline ends came to 20 bases. Germline V gene data show CDR1 as MDHEN and CDR2 as SYDVKM. The CDR3 is 15 amino acids. The CDR3 sequence: CASPPSGALGTEAFF. DNA of the CDR3: TGTGCCAGCCCCCCCTCGGGGGCCCTCGGCACTGAAGCTTTCTTT.

The J gene is TRBJ2-5, the V gene TRBV28, with a possible D match to TRBD2 (6 bases). The CDR3 extends over 15 amino acids. Germline CDR1 is MDHEN and CDR2 is SYDVKM. Trimming removed 6 bases at V and 1 base at J, with 15 bases between. CDR3 coding DNA: TGTGCCAGCAGCCGGCCGGGACTCCTCCAAGAGACCCAGTACTTC. Translating it yields CASSRPGLLQETQYF.